The present T cell receptor (beta chain) was sequenced within a study of beta chain features in type 1 diabetes. Study results and caveats: In patients and controls equally, PCR might favor templates that are shorter. Moderate yet significant TCRB CDR3 shortening was seen in Type 1 diabetes patients in all four CD4+ subsets.

This clone was detected only once. Its target is unknown. Expressed TCRB transcripts were sequenced, since all the RNA that had been isolated was reverse transcribed. Reads from naive, central memory and regulatory T cell samples averaged roughly 3.6 million. Here immunoSEQ multiplex PCR was the method, and the copy in TCRdb shows in-frame clones only, minus some. This sample has about 270,000 clones, with 14% found just once. Germline V gene data show CDR1 as SGHTA and CDR2 as FQGNSA. The CDR3 length is 16 residues. V was pared by 0 bases and J by 10 bases, with 12 bases of the junction left unmatched. Sorting based on CD45RO/CCR7/CD25/CD127/CD95/CD27 separated CD4+ naive, central memory, regulatory and stem cell-like memory cells.

The material sequenced was naive CD4+ T cells from blood. The J gene is TRBJ2-1, the V gene TRBV7-2, with 7 bases aligning to TRBD2. The receptor comes from a man aged 30 to 39 with type 1 diabetes. CDR3 residues: CASSLAFSGQAQEQFF. The CDR3, as DNA: TGTGCCAGCAGCTTAGCGTTTAGCGGGCAGGCCCAGGAGCAGTTCTTC.